Below, 4 T cell receptor beta chains from the same sample are listed, as sequenced in a study of identical twins. MiXCR, applied by TCRdb to the 5' RACE reads, yields one record per CDR3 protein. Among 500,000 to 550,000 distinct CDR3 sequences listed, 20% to 25% were seen once. The same data also went into a second study, on yellow fever vaccine responses in identical twins.

Sequencing was done on a sample of CD4+ T cells sorted from blood. The source of these receptors is a woman younger than 30 in good health.

The chain employs TRBV12-3 or TRBV12-4 and TRBJ2-7; D uncertain. This CDR3 is built from 14 residues. Trimming took off 4 bases at V and 1 base at J, with 11 bases between the two ends. The CDR3: CASSSNSISYEQYF. CDR3 in DNA: TGTGCCAGCAGTTCCAACAGTATATCCTACGAGCAGTACTTC.

This clonotype was seen a handful of times. The chain has TRBV29-1 and TRBJ2-6; D unclear. Germline V gene lookup returns CDR1 SQVTM and CDR2 ANQGSEA. The CDR3 sequence is 14 residues long. Trimming took off 4 bases at V and 1 base at J, with 8 bases between the two ends. CDR3 loop: CSVVLLSGANVLTF. The CDR3 DNA is TGCAGCGTTGTTCTGCTGTCTGGGGCCAACGTCCTGACTTTC. Complete variable domain (other parts from reference TRBV29-1 and TRBJ2-6): SAVISQKPSRDICQRGTSLTIQCQVDSQVTMMFWYRQQPGQSLTLIATANQGSEATYESGFVIDKFPISRPNLTFSTLTVSNMSPEDSSIYLCSVVLLSGANVLTFGAGSRLTVL.

This chain connects TRBV29-1 to TRBJ1-1, with D maybe TRBD1 (5 bases). The V end was cut by 6 bases, the J end by 5 bases, with 16 bases between. This CDR3 has 13 amino acids. CDR1 is SQVTM and CDR2 is ANQGSEA in the germline V gene. The CDR3 is CSVNQGRGTEAFF. The CDR3, as DNA: TGCAGCGTGAACCAGGGCCGGGGTACTGAAGCTTTCTTT.

A few counts support this clonotype. The chain uses TRBV11-1 and TRBJ2-1, with 8 bases fitting TRBD2. J was trimmed by 2 bases and V by 2 bases; bases with no gene match: 11. Germline CDR1 is SGHAT and CDR2 is FQDESV (reference sequence). CDR3 size: 18 residues. CDR3 protein: CASSLTPVGGRPYNEQFF. In DNA form, the CDR3 reads TGTGCCAGCAGCTTAACCCCCGTGGGCGGGAGGCCCTACAATGAGCAGTTCTTC.